The 15 T cell receptor beta chains in this list originate from one sample, sequenced in a study of cytomegalovirus exposure and HLA in healthy donors. The protocol was immunoSEQ multiplex PCR, while the TCRdb copy is restricted to in-frame clones and leaves out a portion. The table has 220,000 or so clones, approximately 83% seen once. The specimen sequenced was PBMCs. These TCRs come from a woman younger than 45 in good health and CMV-seropositive.

J is TRBJ2-7 and V is TRBV6-6, with TRBD2 identical over 7 bases. After removal of 7 bases from V and 3 bases from J, the junction contained 12 bases not matched to a gene. The CDR3 consists of 15 residues. The germline V gene encodes CDR1 MNHNY and CDR2 SVGAGI (reference sequence). CDR3 coding DNA: TGTGCCAGCATTCGCCGATCTAGCGGATTCTACGAGCAGTACTTC. Amino acid sequence: CASIRRSSGFYEQYF.

The genes are TRBV27 and TRBJ1-2; the match to TRBD1 covers 8 bases. Per germline, CDR1 MNHEY and CDR2 SMNVEV (reference sequence). The trim removed 5 bases at V and 4 bases at J, leaving 12 bases unmatched. The CDR3 length is 16 residues. CDR3 in amino acids: CASSPLFGQGSYGYTF. Written as DNA, the CDR3 is TGTGCCAGCAGTCCCTTATTCGGACAGGGATCCTATGGCTACACCTTC.

This clone was seen a handful of times. The rearrangement uses TRBV6-6 and TRBJ1-2; TRBD1 aligns across 8 bases. CDR1 and CDR2 (germline): MNHNY, SVGAGI (reference sequence). J was trimmed by 5 bases and V by 4 bases; bases with no gene match: 6. CDR3 size: 14 residues. CDR3 protein: CASSSGQGQYGYTF. CDR3 in DNA: TGTGCCAGCAGTTCAGGACAGGGCCAGTATGGCTACACCTTC.

This clone was seen many times. The genes are TRBV29-1 and TRBJ2-5; a possible D gene is TRBD1 (6 bases). The V and J ends lost 5 bases and 7 bases respectively, with 11 bases between them. Germline CDR1 reads SQVTM; CDR2 reads ANQGSEA. The CDR3 is made up of 11 amino acids. CDR3: CSVSTQGTQYF. As DNA, the CDR3 is TGCAGCGTTTCGACACAGGGGACCCAGTACTTC.

V is TRBV25-1 and J is TRBJ1-4; the D gene is possibly TRBD1 (6 bases). Germline CDR1 reads MGHDK; CDR2 reads SYGVNS. Trimming removed 7 bases at V and 7 bases at J, with 13 bases between. The CDR3 spans 13 residues. In DNA, the CDR3 is TGTGCCAGCAAGTGGGGGGCCGGTGAAAAACTGTTTTTT. Protein sequence: CASKWGAGEKLFF.

V usage is TRBV7-2 and J usage is TRBJ2-2; D is possibly TRBD1 or TRBD2 (5 bases each). V was pared by 1 base and J by 7 bases, with 7 bases between. This CDR3 spans 13 amino acids. CDR1 and CDR2 from the germline V gene are SGHTA and FQGNSA. This CDR3 reads CASSLGGIGELFF. The CDR3 coding sequence is TGTGCCAGCAGCTTAGGGGGGATCGGGGAGCTGTTTTTT.

The chain carries TRBV7-8 and TRBJ2-1; 11 bases align to TRBD2. The CDR3 covers 14 residues. CDR1 is SGHVS, CDR2 FQNEAQ, per germline. V was pared by 8 bases and J by 5 bases, with 5 bases of the junction left unmatched. DNA of the CDR3: TGTGCCAGCCTCCCGGGACTAGCGGACAATGAGCAGTTCTTC. This translates into CASLPGLADNEQFF. The variable domain in full, completed from reference TRBV7-8 and TRBJ2-1, reads GAGVSQSPRYKVAKRGQDVALRCDPISGHVSLFWYQQALGQGPEFLTYFQNEAQLDKSGLPSDRFFAERPEGSVSTLKIQRTQQEDSAVYLCASLPGLADNEQFFGPGTRLTVL.

This clone turned up a few times. This chain uses TRBV29-1 with TRBJ1-2; the D gene is possibly TRBD1 (5 bases). Germline values: CDR1 SQVTM, CDR2 ANQGSEA. V was trimmed by 5 bases and J by 6 bases, leaving 10 bases between them. The CDR3 is made up of 11 amino acids. The CDR3 DNA follows: TGCAGCGTTCGCCCCAGGGATGGCTACACCTTC. Protein product: CSVRPRDGYTF. Supplemented by reference TRBV29-1 and TRBJ1-2, the full variable domain reads SAVISQKPSRDICQRGTSLTIQCQVDSQVTMMFWYRQQPGQSLTLIATANQGSEATYESGFVIDKFPISRPNLTFSTLTVSNMSPEDSSIYLCSVRPRDGYTFGSGTRLTVV.

The rearrangement joins TRBV29-1 to TRBJ1-2; the D is unclear. This CDR3 region has 14 residues. The ends were cut back, 6 bases at V and 7 bases at J, with 21 bases in the middle. CDR1 SQVTM and CDR2 ANQGSEA come from the germline V gene. The CDR3 loop reads CSVSQDRRPGGYTF. The CDR3 nucleotides are TGCAGCGTCTCCCAGGACCGGCGCCCGGGTGGCTACACCTTC.

The CDR3 DNA reads TGTGCCAGCAGTGAAGGACTAGCGGGGGCCGCCCCGCGTGAGCAGTTCTTC. This codes for CASSEGLAGAAPREQFF. The J gene is TRBJ2-1, the V gene TRBV2, with TRBD2 identical over 12 bases. Germline loops: CDR1 SNHLY, CDR2 FYNNEI. V was clipped by 1 base and J by 9 bases; unmatched bases: 10. The CDR3 contains 17 residues.

This chain uses TRBV4-2 with TRBJ2-7; 12 nucleotides match TRBD1. Trimming at V came to 3 bases and at J to 4 bases, leaving 10 bases not matched to a gene. CDR1 is LGHNA and CDR2 is YNFKEQ in the germline V gene. This CDR3 is 17 amino acids long. CDR3 nucleotides: TGTGCCAGCAGCCAGGACAAGGGACAGGGGGCTAAATACGAGCAGTACTTC. Protein: CASSQDKGQGAKYEQYF.

This clone was detected once. The V call is TRBV5-1, the J call TRBJ1-1; D not resolved. The V end lost 2 bases, the J end lost 0 bases, and 5 bases lay between the germline ends. The CDR3 is 13 residues long. Germline loops: CDR1 SGHRS, CDR2 YFSETQ. The CDR3 reads CASSFGLNTEAFF. The CDR3 nucleotides read TGCGCCAGCAGCTTTGGACTGAACACTGAAGCTTTCTTT.

The chain is built from TRBV9 and TRBJ1-1; D is undetermined. The V end was cut by 3 bases, the J end by 5 bases, with 5 bases between. Germline V gives CDR1 SGDLS, CDR2 YYNGEE. The CDR3 is made up of 11 amino acids. The CDR3 loop reads CASSAGTEAFF. The CDR3, as DNA: TGTGCCAGCAGCGCCGGGACTGAAGCTTTCTTT.

This chain uses TRBV10-3 with TRBJ2-1; TRBD1 aligns across 9 bases. This CDR3 has 13 amino acids. Trimming cost V 10 bases and J 6 bases; bases outside gene matches: 7. Germline V gives CDR1 ENHRY, CDR2 SYGVKD. CDR3 nucleotide sequence: TGTGCCACACGGGACAGGGATTTCAATGAGCAGTTCTTC. This encodes CATRDRDFNEQFF.

This rearrangement joins TRBV28 to TRBJ1-3; TRBD1 might be the D (5 bases). Germline CDR1 is MDHEN and CDR2 is SYDVKM. V was pared by 7 bases and J by 0 bases, with 13 bases between. This CDR3 spans 15 amino acids. CDR3 nucleotides: TGTGCCAGCACCTCGGGGGACGGCTCTGGAAACACCATATATTTT. Translating gives CASTSGDGSGNTIYF.